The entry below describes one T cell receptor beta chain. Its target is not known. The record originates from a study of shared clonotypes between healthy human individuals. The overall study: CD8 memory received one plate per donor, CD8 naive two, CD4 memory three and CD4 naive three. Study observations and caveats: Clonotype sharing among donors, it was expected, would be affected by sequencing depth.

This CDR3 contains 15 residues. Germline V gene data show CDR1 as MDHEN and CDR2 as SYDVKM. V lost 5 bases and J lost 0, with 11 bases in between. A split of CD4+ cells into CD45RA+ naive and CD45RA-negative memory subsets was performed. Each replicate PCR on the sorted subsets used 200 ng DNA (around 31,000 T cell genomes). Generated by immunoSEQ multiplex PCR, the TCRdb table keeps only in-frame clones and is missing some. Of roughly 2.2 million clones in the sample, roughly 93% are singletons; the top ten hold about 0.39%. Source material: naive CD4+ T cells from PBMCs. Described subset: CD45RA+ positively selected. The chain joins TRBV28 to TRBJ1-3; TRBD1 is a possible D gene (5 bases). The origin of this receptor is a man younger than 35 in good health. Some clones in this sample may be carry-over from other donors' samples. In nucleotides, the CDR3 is TGTGCCAGCAGTGCCAGGGTGTACTCTGGAAACACCATATATTTT. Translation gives CASSARVYSGNTIYF.